These T cell receptor beta chains were read from a single sample in a study of blood T cell repertoires in COVID-19. Libraries were prepared by immunoSEQ multiplex PCR; TCRdb keeps only in-frame clonotypes and omits some of them. Of about 80,000 clones listed, about nine tenths are singletons. The sequenced sample consisted of peripheral blood. These receptors all come from a woman aged 45-59 years in a cohort sampled during active COVID-19. The CDR3 runs from the conserved cysteine through the conserved F or W. Fields, in order: D gene, clone size, V gene, J gene, CDR3 DNA, CDR3 protein. D genes are given only for firm matches. Clone size, where shown, is once, few, many, or a class for clones that have expanded.

d_call: TRBD1; clone_size: once; v_call: TRBV18; j_call: TRBJ1-4; cdr3_nt: TGTGCCAGCTCAAAGGGGGCGGAGGAAAAACTGTTTTTT; cdr3_aa: CASSKGAEEKLFF
d_call: .; clone_size: .; v_call: TRBV6-5; j_call: TRBJ2-7; cdr3_nt: TGTGCCAGCACCCAACAGGCGGCCGAGCAGTACTTC; cdr3_aa: CASTQQAAEQYF
d_call: TRBD2; clone_size: .; v_call: TRBV4-1; j_call: TRBJ2-2; cdr3_nt: TGCGCCAGCAGCCGAGATTTAAGCGGGGGGGCCGTCGGGGAGCTGTTTTTT; cdr3_aa: CASSRDLSGGAVGELFF
d_call: TRBD1; clone_size: .; v_call: TRBV28; j_call: TRBJ1-2; cdr3_nt: TGTGCCAGCAGTTTGAAATACAGGGGAATGAACTATGGCTACACCTTC; cdr3_aa: CASSLKYRGMNYGYTF
d_call: TRBD1; clone_size: .; v_call: TRBV5-8; j_call: TRBJ1-1; cdr3_nt: TGTGCCAGCAATACAGGGGATTCGGACACTGAAGCTTTCTTT; cdr3_aa: CASNTGDSDTEAFF
d_call: .; clone_size: .; v_call: TRBV21-1; j_call: TRBJ1-2; cdr3_nt: TGTGCCAGCAGCATGGACAGATATGGGGATGGCTACACCTTC; cdr3_aa: CASSMDRYGDGYTF
d_call: TRBD2; clone_size: once; v_call: TRBV6-6; j_call: TRBJ2-5; cdr3_nt: TGTGCCAGCAGTTACTTCGCTAGCGGGGAGACCCAGTACTTC; cdr3_aa: CASSYFASGETQYF
d_call: .; clone_size: .; v_call: TRBV21-1; j_call: TRBJ2-7; cdr3_nt: TGTGCCAGCAGCAGCGACTGGTCCTACGAGCAGTACTTC; cdr3_aa: CASSSDWSYEQYF
d_call: TRBD1; clone_size: .; v_call: TRBV15; j_call: TRBJ2-2; cdr3_nt: TGTGCCACCAGCAGGGAGACAGGGGGTGTGAGAACCGGGGAGCTGTTTTTT; cdr3_aa: CATSRETGGVRTGELFF
d_call: TRBD2; clone_size: .; v_call: TRBV7-8; j_call: TRBJ2-1; cdr3_nt: TGTGCCAGCAGCCCTAATAGCGGGGGGGCGGGTAATGAGCAGTTCTTC; cdr3_aa: CASSPNSGGAGNEQFF
d_call: TRBD2; clone_size: .; v_call: TRBV3-1/TRBV3-2; j_call: TRBJ2-3; cdr3_nt: TGTGCCAGCAGCCAAGGAGCGGGAGCGGATACGCAGTATTTT; cdr3_aa: CASSQGAGADTQYF
d_call: TRBD2; clone_size: .; v_call: TRBV19; j_call: TRBJ2-5; cdr3_nt: TGTGCCAGTAGTGTTTGGACTAGCGGGCCAGAGACCCAGTACTTC; cdr3_aa: CASSVWTSGPETQYF
d_call: TRBD2; clone_size: .; v_call: TRBV27; j_call: TRBJ2-7; cdr3_nt: TGTGCCAGCAGTTTTCGGGAGGGCCCCTACGAGCAGTACTTC; cdr3_aa: CASSFREGPYEQYF
d_call: .; clone_size: .; v_call: TRBV15; j_call: TRBJ1-5; cdr3_nt: TGTGCCACCTCCCCCGGGGGGAGTCAGCCCCAGCATTTT; cdr3_aa: CATSPGGSQPQHF
d_call: .; clone_size: .; v_call: TRBV6-1; j_call: TRBJ2-7; cdr3_nt: TGTGCCAGCAGTGAATATCAGGGGCTGACCTACGAGCAGTACTTC; cdr3_aa: CASSEYQGLTYEQYF
d_call: TRBD1; clone_size: .; v_call: TRBV4-1; j_call: TRBJ1-1; cdr3_nt: TGCGCCAGCAGGACCGGGACAGCGATAATGAACACTGAAGCTTTCTTT; cdr3_aa: CASRTGTAIMNTEAFF
d_call: .; clone_size: .; v_call: TRBV21-1; j_call: TRBJ2-3; cdr3_nt: TGTGCCAGCAGCACTGACAGTGAAGCGATTAGCACAGATACGCAGTATTTT; cdr3_aa: CASSTDSEAISTDTQYF
d_call: TRBD1; clone_size: .; v_call: TRBV19; j_call: TRBJ1-1; cdr3_nt: TGTGCCGCCCGCCCTGGGACAGGGGCTGACACTGAAGCTTTCTTT; cdr3_aa: CAARPGTGADTEAFF
d_call: .; clone_size: .; v_call: TRBV7-9; j_call: TRBJ2-2; cdr3_nt: TGTGCCAGCAGCCCAGTTCTGGGAAGGGGGACCGGGGAGCTGTTTTTT; cdr3_aa: CASSPVLGRGTGELFF
d_call: TRBD1; clone_size: .; v_call: TRBV7-9; j_call: TRBJ2-5; cdr3_nt: TGTGCCAGCAGACCCAACAGGGGGCAAGAGACCCAGTACTTC; cdr3_aa: CASRPNRGQETQYF
d_call: .; clone_size: .; v_call: TRBV18; j_call: TRBJ2-5; cdr3_nt: TGTGCCAGCTCACCACCGGCAGGGGTGGGGGAGACCCAGTACTTC; cdr3_aa: CASSPPAGVGETQYF
d_call: .; clone_size: .; v_call: TRBV11-2; j_call: TRBJ2-7; cdr3_nt: TGTGCCAGCAGCTTGGCCGGGTCCGAGCAGTACTTC; cdr3_aa: CASSLAGSEQYF
d_call: .; clone_size: .; v_call: TRBV27; j_call: TRBJ1-2; cdr3_nt: TGTGCCAGCAGTTTTGTTAAGGGGCAGGTCGTCTATGGCTACACCTTC; cdr3_aa: CASSFVKGQVVYGYTF
d_call: .; clone_size: .; v_call: TRBV6-5; j_call: TRBJ2-3; cdr3_nt: TGTGCCAGCAGTTACTCTCTACAGGGCAGCACAGATACGCAGTATTTT; cdr3_aa: CASSYSLQGSTDTQYF
d_call: TRBD2; clone_size: .; v_call: TRBV4-1; j_call: TRBJ2-3; cdr3_nt: TGCGCCAGCAGCCAGACTAGCGGCACAAAGACTAGCACAGATACGCAGTATTTT; cdr3_aa: CASSQTSGTKTSTDTQYF
d_call: .; clone_size: .; v_call: TRBV6-5; j_call: TRBJ2-2; cdr3_nt: TGTGCCAGCAGTACGGTGGCCGGGGAGCTGTTTTTT; cdr3_aa: CASSTVAGELFF
d_call: TRBD2; clone_size: once; v_call: TRBV12-5; j_call: TRBJ2-1; cdr3_nt: TGTGCTAGTGGTTTGCTCGTAGCGGGAGGACGGTTAAATGAGCAGTTCTTC; cdr3_aa: CASGLLVAGGRLNEQFF
d_call: TRBD1; clone_size: .; v_call: TRBV7-8; j_call: TRBJ2-2; cdr3_nt: TGTGCCAGCAGCTTAGTGGGGACAGGGAACACCGGGGAGCTGTTTTTT; cdr3_aa: CASSLVGTGNTGELFF
d_call: TRBD2; clone_size: .; v_call: TRBV27; j_call: TRBJ2-7; cdr3_nt: TGTGCCAGCAGTGCGATAGCGGGACTCACCTACGAGCAGTACTTC; cdr3_aa: CASSAIAGLTYEQYF
d_call: TRBD2; clone_size: .; v_call: TRBV5-1; j_call: TRBJ2-3; cdr3_nt: TGCGCCAGCAGCTCGGGACTAGCGAGCACAGATACGCAGTATTTT; cdr3_aa: CASSSGLASTDTQYF
d_call: .; clone_size: .; v_call: TRBV6-5; j_call: TRBJ1-5; cdr3_nt: TGTGCCAGCACCCGGGACACCAATCAGCCCCAGCATTTT; cdr3_aa: CASTRDTNQPQHF
d_call: TRBD1; clone_size: once; v_call: TRBV5-6; j_call: TRBJ2-5; cdr3_nt: TGTGCCAGCAGCTCTCCGGGACAGGGGGCATTAGAGACCCAGTACTTC; cdr3_aa: CASSSPGQGALETQYF
d_call: .; clone_size: .; v_call: TRBV5-1; j_call: TRBJ2-5; cdr3_nt: TGCGCCAGCAGGTCGGCGGGGTGGGCTGAAGAGACCCAGTACTTC; cdr3_aa: CASRSAGWAEETQYF
d_call: .; clone_size: few; v_call: TRBV6-5; j_call: TRBJ1-2; cdr3_nt: TGTGCCAGCAGGGCCAGTAGAGGGAACTATGGCTACACCTTC; cdr3_aa: CASRASRGNYGYTF
d_call: TRBD1; clone_size: .; v_call: TRBV9; j_call: TRBJ1-3; cdr3_nt: TGTGCCAGCAGCGTCTCCGGGACAGGGGGAAACACCATATATTTT; cdr3_aa: CASSVSGTGGNTIYF
d_call: .; clone_size: .; v_call: TRBV5-1; j_call: TRBJ2-6; cdr3_nt: TGCGCCAGCAGCTTTACCCCCCGGGGTACCTCTGGGGCCAACGTCCTGACTTTC; cdr3_aa: CASSFTPRGTSGANVLTF
d_call: TRBD2; clone_size: .; v_call: TRBV15; j_call: TRBJ2-7; cdr3_nt: TGTGCCACCAGCAGACGAGCGGGAGACGTATACGAGCAGTACTTC; cdr3_aa: CATSRRAGDVYEQYF
d_call: .; clone_size: .; v_call: TRBV3-1/TRBV3-2; j_call: TRBJ2-2; cdr3_nt: TGTGCCAGCAGCCAAGACAGTGCGGCCGGGGAGCTGTTTTTT; cdr3_aa: CASSQDSAAGELFF
d_call: .; clone_size: .; v_call: TRBV28; j_call: TRBJ2-5; cdr3_nt: TGTGCCAGCAGTTCGTCAGCGATTGGCCAAGAGACCCAGTACTTC; cdr3_aa: CASSSSAIGQETQYF
d_call: .; clone_size: .; v_call: TRBV3-1/TRBV3-2; j_call: TRBJ2-5; cdr3_nt: TGTGCCAGCAGCCAAGGGAGCGGGCCCGGCCAAGAGACCCAGTACTTC; cdr3_aa: CASSQGSGPGQETQYF
d_call: TRBD2; clone_size: .; v_call: TRBV20-1; j_call: TRBJ2-1; cdr3_nt: TGCAGTGCTAGTAGACTAGCGGGAGGTGTGGGCCCCTACAATGAGCAGTTCTTC; cdr3_aa: CSASRLAGGVGPYNEQFF
d_call: TRBD2; clone_size: .; v_call: TRBV12-3/TRBV12-4; j_call: TRBJ2-5; cdr3_nt: TGTGCCAGCAGCGGCGGGAGCCCGGGGACCCAGTACTTC; cdr3_aa: CASSGGSPGTQYF
d_call: TRBD1; clone_size: .; v_call: TRBV9; j_call: TRBJ2-2; cdr3_nt: TGTGCCAGCAGCCCTCATTTCCGGGACAGGGGAACCGGGGAGCTGTTTTTT; cdr3_aa: CASSPHFRDRGTGELFF
d_call: .; clone_size: .; v_call: TRBV20-1; j_call: TRBJ1-1; cdr3_nt: TGCAGTCCACTTTGGAACACTGAAGCTTTCTTT; cdr3_aa: CSPLWNTEAFF
d_call: .; clone_size: .; v_call: TRBV5-6; j_call: TRBJ1-3; cdr3_nt: TGTGCCAGCAGCTTGGGTCCAGGGTCTGGAAACACCATATATTTT; cdr3_aa: CASSLGPGSGNTIYF
d_call: TRBD1; clone_size: .; v_call: TRBV6-5; j_call: TRBJ1-2; cdr3_nt: TGTGCCAGCAGTTACTCGATCCAGGGGGCGTATGGCTACACCTTC; cdr3_aa: CASSYSIQGAYGYTF
d_call: .; clone_size: .; v_call: TRBV20-1; j_call: TRBJ1-3; cdr3_nt: TGCAGTGCTAGTAGGGTCGTCGGGGGGGGACCCCCTACCGGAAACACCATATATTTT; cdr3_aa: CSASRVVGGGPPTGNTIYF
d_call: .; clone_size: .; v_call: TRBV12-3/TRBV12-4; j_call: TRBJ1-1; cdr3_nt: TGTGCCAGCAGGAGACAGGAAAGCACTGAAGCTTTCTTT; cdr3_aa: CASRRQESTEAFF
d_call: TRBD1; clone_size: few; v_call: TRBV28; j_call: TRBJ2-5; cdr3_nt: TGTGCCAGCAATAATAGACAGGGCGTCATGACCCAGTACTTC; cdr3_aa: CASNNRQGVMTQYF
d_call: .; clone_size: .; v_call: TRBV11-3; j_call: TRBJ2-7; cdr3_nt: TGTGCCAGCAGCTTAGACCAGATTTCCTACGAGCAGTACTTC; cdr3_aa: CASSLDQISYEQYF
d_call: .; clone_size: .; v_call: TRBV28; j_call: TRBJ1-5; cdr3_nt: TGTGCCAGCAGTTGGGGCAGGACTCAGCCCCAGCATTTT; cdr3_aa: CASSWGRTQPQHF
d_call: .; clone_size: .; v_call: TRBV5-4; j_call: TRBJ2-5; cdr3_nt: TGTGCCAGCAGCTTACGGACAGCGCAAGAGACCCAGTACTTC; cdr3_aa: CASSLRTAQETQYF
d_call: .; clone_size: once; v_call: TRBV2; j_call: TRBJ2-1; cdr3_nt: TGTGCCAGCAGTGGTTCTTCCTACAATGAGCAGTTCTTC; cdr3_aa: CASSGSSYNEQFF
d_call: TRBD2; clone_size: .; v_call: TRBV4-1; j_call: TRBJ2-3; cdr3_nt: TGCGCCAGCAGCCAGCCGGGTAGCGGGGGGCGGGGTACGCAGTATTTT; cdr3_aa: CASSQPGSGGRGTQYF
d_call: .; clone_size: few; v_call: TRBV2; j_call: TRBJ1-6; cdr3_nt: TGTGCCAGCAGTCCCCAGGGGTCACCCCTCCACTTT; cdr3_aa: CASSPQGSPLHF
d_call: .; clone_size: .; v_call: TRBV3-1/TRBV3-2; j_call: TRBJ2-2; cdr3_nt: TGTGCCAGCAGCCAAGCAAAGGGGCTTCTTGTGGCCGGGGAGCTGTTTTTT; cdr3_aa: CASSQAKGLLVAGELFF
d_call: .; clone_size: .; v_call: TRBV11-2; j_call: TRBJ1-2; cdr3_nt: TGTGCCAGCACGGGGGGCGGCAGGTGGGGCTACACCTTC; cdr3_aa: CASTGGGRWGYTF
d_call: TRBD1; clone_size: .; v_call: TRBV6-2/TRBV6-3; j_call: TRBJ2-1; cdr3_nt: TGTGCCAGCAGTTACCTCCTTCAGGTCCGGGACAGGCAGTTCTTC; cdr3_aa: CASSYLLQVRDRQFF